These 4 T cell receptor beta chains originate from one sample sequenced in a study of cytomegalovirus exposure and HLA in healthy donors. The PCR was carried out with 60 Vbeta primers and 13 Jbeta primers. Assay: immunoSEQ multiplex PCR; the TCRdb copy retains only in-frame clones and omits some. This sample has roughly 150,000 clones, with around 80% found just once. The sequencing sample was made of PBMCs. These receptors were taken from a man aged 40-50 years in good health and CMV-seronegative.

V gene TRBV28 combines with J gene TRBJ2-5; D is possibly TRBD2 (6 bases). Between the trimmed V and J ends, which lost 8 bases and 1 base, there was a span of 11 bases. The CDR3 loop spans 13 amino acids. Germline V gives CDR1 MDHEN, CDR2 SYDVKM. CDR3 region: CASGPGLQETQYF. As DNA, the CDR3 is TGTGCCAGCGGGCCGGGACTCCAAGAGACCCAGTACTTC.

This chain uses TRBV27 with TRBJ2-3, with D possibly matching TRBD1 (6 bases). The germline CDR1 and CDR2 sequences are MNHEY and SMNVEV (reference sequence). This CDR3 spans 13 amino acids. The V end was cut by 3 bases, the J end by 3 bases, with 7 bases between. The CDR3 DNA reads TGTGCCAGCAGTTTTACAGGGACAGATACGCAGTATTTT. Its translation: CASSFTGTDTQYF.

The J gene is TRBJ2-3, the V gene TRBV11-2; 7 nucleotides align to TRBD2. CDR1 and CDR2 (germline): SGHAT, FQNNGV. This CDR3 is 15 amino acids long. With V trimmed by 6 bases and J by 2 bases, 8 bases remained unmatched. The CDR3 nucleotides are TGTGCCAGCAGATCCGGGGGGATACCCACAGATACGCAGTATTTT. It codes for CASRSGGIPTDTQYF.

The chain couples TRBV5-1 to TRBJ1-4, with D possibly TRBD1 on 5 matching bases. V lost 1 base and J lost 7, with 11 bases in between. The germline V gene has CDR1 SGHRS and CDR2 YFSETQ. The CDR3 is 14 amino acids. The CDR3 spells CASSLPGTGEKLFF. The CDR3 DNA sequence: TGCGCCAGCAGCTTGCCCGGAACAGGTGAAAAACTGTTTTTT. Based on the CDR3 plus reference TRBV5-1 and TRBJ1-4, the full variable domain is KAGVTQTPRYLIKTRGQQVTLSCSPISGHRSVSWYQQTPGQGLQFLFEYFSETQRNKGNFPGRFSGRQFSNSRSEMNVSTLELGDSALYLCASSLPGTGEKLFFGSGTQLSVL.